This T cell receptor (beta chain) was observed in a study of T-cell reconstitution after alpha-beta-depleted transplantation in children. General study findings and limits: Reportedly, roughly two months post-transplant, alpha-beta T cells arose from several hundred expanded graft clones. The authors attributed T-cell counts and diversity one year after transplant mostly to newly produced T cells.

Using unique molecular identifiers, the investigators prepared the TCRbeta library. TCRdb re-analysed the PCR reads in MiXCR, keeping a single row per CDR3 protein. The data show roughly 70,000 distinct CDR3 sequences, roughly 4.9% seen once. The table lists this clonotype with many counts. Its target is unknown. Germline V gene data show CDR1 as SGHVS and CDR2 as FQNEAQ. The V end lost 5 bases, the J end lost 6 bases, and 13 bases lay between the germline ends. CDR3 length: 13 amino acids. The starting material was PBMCs, mostly from graft donor cells, obtained 180 days after TCRalphabeta/CD19-depleted stem cell transplant. The chain is built from TRBV7-8 and TRBJ1-1; no firm D call. This clonotype was sampled from a boy younger than two who had a stem cell transplant for acute myeloid leukemia, so the T cells may come from the graft donor. DNA of the CDR3: TGTGCCAGCAGCCCCCCGTTGGGTCCTGAAGCTTTCTTT. This gives the protein CASSPPLGPEAFF.